Here is one T cell receptor (beta chain) with its context. A read error may produce the germline difference seen at one junction end. The identical CDR3 is also encoded by other nucleotide sequences in the sample. CDR3 length: 15 residues. Germline CDR1 is SGHRS and CDR2 is YFSETQ. The data originate from a study of graft-versus-host responses after intestinal transplantation. Intraepithelial and lamina propria lymphocytes were freed from processed graft tissue. Sequenced by immunoSEQ multiplex PCR; TCRdb stores in-frame clones only, minus some. In the table there are 60,000 to 75,000 clones, around nine tenths of which are singletons.

This specimen was ileum tissue, taken 350 to 400 days after transplant. The clonotype was recovered from a human patient who received an intestinal transplant, so some T cells may come from the graft donor. The rearrangement joins TRBV5-1 to TRBJ1-5; D unresolved. This chain's CDR3 is CASSLGSDTNQPQHF. The CDR3 region has the DNA TGTGCCAGCAGCTTGGGTTCCGATACGAATCAGCCCCAGCATTTT.